Below, 8 T cell receptor beta chains from the same sample are listed, as sequenced in a study of cytomegalovirus exposure and HLA in healthy donors. PCR employed 60 Vbeta and 13 Jbeta primers. Repertoires were generated with immunoSEQ multiplex PCR, while TCRdb's copy carries only in-frame clones and drops some. The sample carries 160,000 or so clones, roughly 85% recorded once. Material for sequencing was PBMCs. The receptors derive from a male donor in good health and CMV-seropositive.

CDR3 sequence (DNA): TGTGCCAGCTCACCACCCGGGAACAATAATTCACCCCTCCACTTT. It yields the protein CASSPPGNNNSPLHF. V is TRBV18 and J is TRBJ1-6; no clear D gene. The V gene lost 0 bases and the J gene lost 5 bases, with 8 bases spanning the gap. Germline V gene data show CDR1 as KGHSH and CDR2 as LQKENI. The CDR3 has 15 amino acids.

This clone occurred a few times. The genes are TRBV5-1 and TRBJ2-7, with 9 bases identical to TRBD1. Germline lookup yields CDR1 SGHRS and CDR2 YFSETQ. This CDR3 spans 18 amino acids. The V segment lost 0 bases and the J segment 6 bases; nucleotides outside the gene matches: 16. The CDR3 here is CASSLVQGAGTAGVEQYF. CDR3 DNA sequence: TGCGCCAGCAGCTTGGTACAGGGGGCTGGTACCGCCGGGGTCGAGCAGTACTTC.

V gene TRBV4-1 combines with J gene TRBJ2-1; 12 bases are shared with TRBD2. Looked up from germline, CDR1 is MGHRA and CDR2 is YSYEKL. CDR3 length: 16 amino acids. V shed 3 bases and J 9 bases; nucleotides not matched to a gene: 9. This CDR3 is CASSQVGLAGFREQFF. The CDR3 DNA reads TGCGCCAGCAGCCAGGTGGGACTAGCGGGTTTCCGTGAGCAGTTCTTC.

This clone was found a few times. This chain connects TRBV28 to TRBJ2-3, with 7 nucleotides matching TRBD2. Germline assignment: CDR1 MDHEN and CDR2 SYDVKM. The CDR3 is made up of 13 amino acids. J was trimmed by 0 bases and V by 11 bases; bases with no gene match: 5. CDR3: CAQWGGSTDTQYF. CDR3 coding DNA: TGTGCCCAGTGGGGGGGGAGCACAGATACGCAGTATTTT.

The rearrangement links TRBV4-3 to TRBJ1-1; the D is unclear. Germline CDR1 is LGHNA and CDR2 is YSLEER. V lost 1 base and J lost 1, with 7 bases in between. The CDR3 spans 14 residues. CDR3 amino acids: CASSQVAGNTEAFF. CDR3 nucleotide sequence: TGCGCCAGCAGCCAAGTAGCCGGGAACACTGAAGCTTTCTTT.

This clone came up a few times. The chain recombines TRBV4-1 with TRBJ1-1; TRBD1 might be the D (5 bases). The CDR3 loop spans 14 amino acids. Germline-derived CDR1 and CDR2 are MGHRA and YSYEKL. Trimming removed 6 bases at V and 0 bases at J, with 11 bases between. In DNA form, the CDR3 reads TGCGCCAGCAGAGGGGTACTGGTGAACACTGAAGCTTTCTTT. It translates to CASRGVLVNTEAFF.

This clone was detected a few times. The V gene is TRBV30, the J gene TRBJ2-1, with 16 bases matching TRBD2. CDR3 length: 17 residues. V shed 2 bases and J 12 bases; nucleotides not matched to a gene: 13. Germline assignment: CDR1 GTSNPN and CDR2 SVGIG (reference sequence). The CDR3 loop reads CAWSKGTSGRALIGQFF. In nucleotides, the CDR3 is TGTGCCTGGAGTAAGGGGACTAGCGGGAGGGCCCTCATTGGGCAGTTCTTC. The whole variable domain, remainder taken from reference TRBV30 and TRBJ2-1, is SQTIHQWPATLVQPVGSPLSLECTVEGTSNPNLYWYRQAAGRGLQLLFYSVGIGQISSEVPQNLSASRPQDRQFILSSKKLLLSDSGFYLCAWSKGTSGRALIGQFFGPGTRLTVL.

The chain carries TRBV9 and TRBJ2-7; the D gene is possibly TRBD2 (5 bases). The V end lost 0 bases, the J end lost 2 bases, and 9 bases lay between the germline ends. Germline V gene lookup returns CDR1 SGDLS and CDR2 YYNGEE. This CDR3 is 14 amino acids long. Here the CDR3 DNA reads TGTGCCAGCAGCGTAGCTCCGGAGGCCTACGAGCAGTACTTC. This translates into CASSVAPEAYEQYF.